This T cell receptor beta chain originates from a study of PD-1 blockade in classical Hodgkin lymphoma. Overall study: Nivolumab dosed at 3 mg/kg went to patients intravenously every 2 weeks. Findings and caveats of the study: Whoever responded completely had baseline diversity much like that seen in newly diagnosed patients. Exclusion applied to patients who initiated nivolumab less than 1 year following ASCT. Only CD4+ TCR diversity, not CD8+, had risen significantly by C4D1.

Assay used: immunoSEQ multiplex PCR; TCRdb lists only in-frame clones, some missing. The sample lists almost 85,000 clones; approximately 88% were seen once. Concerning this clone itself: No antigen is known for it.

Following autologous stem cell transplantation, relapse occurred in every patient, and exposure to brentuximab vedotin varied. This CDR3 contains 16 residues. The clonotype originates from a human donor with classical Hodgkin lymphoma. The material was peripheral blood mononuclear cells (PBMCs), obtained at baseline. The chain joins TRBV21-1 to TRBJ1-2; TRBD1, the D gene given by the table, was not confirmed from the DNA. TRBV21-1 is tagged as a pseudogene. The CDR3: CASSTNRGRVHYGYTF. The CDR3 nucleotides read TGTGCCAGCAGCACAAACAGGGGGCGCGTACACTATGGCTACACCTTC.